This TCR beta chain originates from a study of T cell repertoires in cytomegalovirus infection. MiXCR was run by TCRdb on the reads, yielding one entry per CDR3 protein. Seen here are fewer than 200,000 distinct CDR3 sequences, roughly a fifth observed once, and the top ten hold approximately 2.9%. Germline V gene data show CDR1 as SQVTM and CDR2 as ANQGSEA. Losses at the gene ends were 3 bases for V and 4 bases for J; bases not matched to a gene: 7. This CDR3 contains 14 residues. As concerns this clonotype: What it binds is not known.

General study points: Clonotypes of TCR beta that were HLA-C-restricted and CMV-specific dominated the ex vivo response. Summed frequency of public TCR beta families distinguished CMV carriers with the relevant HLA.

V and J are TRBV29-1 and TRBJ2-7, with 9 nucleotides matching TRBD1. Sequenced material: PBMCs. This clonotype was sampled from a human donor in good health (CMV status not recorded). Some clones in this sample may be carry-over from other donors' samples. CDR3 in amino acids: CSVEGSGQGYEQYF. The CDR3 region has the DNA TGCAGCGTTGAGGGCTCTGGACAGGGGTACGAGCAGTACTTC.